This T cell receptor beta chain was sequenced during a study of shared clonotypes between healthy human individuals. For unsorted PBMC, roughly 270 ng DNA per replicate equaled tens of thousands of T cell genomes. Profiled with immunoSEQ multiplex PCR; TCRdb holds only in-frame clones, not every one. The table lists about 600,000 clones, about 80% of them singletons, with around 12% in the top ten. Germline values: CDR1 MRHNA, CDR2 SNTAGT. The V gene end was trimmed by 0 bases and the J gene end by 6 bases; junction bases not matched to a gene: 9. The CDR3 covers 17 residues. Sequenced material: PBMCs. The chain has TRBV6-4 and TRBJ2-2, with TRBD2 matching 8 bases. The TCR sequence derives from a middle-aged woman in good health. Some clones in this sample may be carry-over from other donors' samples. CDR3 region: CASSDSTWTSSAGELFF. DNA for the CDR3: TGTGCCAGCAGTGACTCGACTTGGACTAGCTCTGCCGGGGAGCTGTTTTTT.